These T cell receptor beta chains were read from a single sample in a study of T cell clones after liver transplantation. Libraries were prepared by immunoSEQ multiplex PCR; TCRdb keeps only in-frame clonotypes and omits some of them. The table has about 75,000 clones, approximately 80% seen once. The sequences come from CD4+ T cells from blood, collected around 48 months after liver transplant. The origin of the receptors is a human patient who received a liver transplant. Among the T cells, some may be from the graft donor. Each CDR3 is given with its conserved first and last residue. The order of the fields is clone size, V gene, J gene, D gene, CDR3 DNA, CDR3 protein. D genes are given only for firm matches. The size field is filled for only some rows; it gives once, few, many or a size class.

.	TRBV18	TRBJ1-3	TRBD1	TGTGCCAGCTCACAGGGGGCGCACGGAAACACCATATATTTT	CASSQGAHGNTIYF
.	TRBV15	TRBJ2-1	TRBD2	TGTGCCACCAGCAGAGGGCAGGCGGGGGGCCACTACAATGAGCAGTTCTTC	CATSRGQAGGHYNEQFF
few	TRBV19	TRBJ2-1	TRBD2	TGTGCCAGTAGTATCAACGGACTAGTAACTATCGATGAGCAGTTCTTC	CASSINGLVTIDEQFF
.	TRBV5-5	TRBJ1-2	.	TGTGCCAGCAGCTTGGATGGACAGAAAAACTATGGCTACACCTTC	CASSLDGQKNYGYTF
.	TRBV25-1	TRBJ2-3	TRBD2	TGTGCCAGCAGTGAACGACTAGCGGTAGATACGCAGTATTTT	CASSERLAVDTQYF
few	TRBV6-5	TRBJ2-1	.	TGTGCCAGCAGGACGGAGCTGAGCTCCTACAATGAGCAGTTCTTC	CASRTELSSYNEQFF
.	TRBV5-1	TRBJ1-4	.	TGCGCCAGCAGCCCCGCTGCGGGGTATCAGTTGTTTTTT	CASSPAAGYQLFF
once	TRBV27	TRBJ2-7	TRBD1	TGTGCCAGCAGTTCCCGGGACAGGAACTCCGAGCAGTACTTC	CASSSRDRNSEQYF
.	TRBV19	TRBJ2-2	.	TGTGCCAGTAGTACCGCGACAGCGAACACCGGGGAGCTGTTTTTT	CASSTATANTGELFF
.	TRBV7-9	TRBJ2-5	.	TGTGCCAGCGCCTCGGGGGGACAGTACGTGACCCAGTACTTC	CASASGGQYVTQYF
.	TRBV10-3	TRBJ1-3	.	TGTGCCATCAGGGCAGGCCTCTCTGGAAACACCATATATTTT	CAIRAGLSGNTIYF
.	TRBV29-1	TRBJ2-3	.	TGCAGCGTTGAACCCCAGGGCACAGATACGCAGTATTTT	CSVEPQGTDTQYF
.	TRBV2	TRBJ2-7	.	TGTGCCAGCAGTGTTACAGGGCTTCCCTACGAGCAGTACTTC	CASSVTGLPYEQYF
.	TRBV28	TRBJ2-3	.	TGTGCCAGCCTCAGGCCAGACACAGATACGCAGTATTTT	CASLRPDTDTQYF
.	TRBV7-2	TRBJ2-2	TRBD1	TGTGCCAGCAAGGGGGCCTACACCGGGGAGCTGTTTTTT	CASKGAYTGELFF
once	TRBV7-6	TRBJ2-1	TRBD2	TGTGCCAGCAGCTTAGCGGGGACTAGCGTGGGCCTCTCCTACAATGAGCAGTTCTTC	CASSLAGTSVGLSYNEQFF